The rows below give T cell receptor beta chains drawn from one sample of a study of cytomegalovirus exposure and HLA in healthy donors. The method was immunoSEQ multiplex PCR; TCRdb's version includes in-frame clones alone and lacks a portion of them. This table has over 200,000 clones, 80% to 95% appearing once. The sequencing sample was made of PBMCs. All receptors derive from a woman aged 25-40 years in good health and CMV-seronegative. Each CDR3 is given without its conserved first and last residue. A D gene is named only where the DNA matches it firmly. Size is stated for part of the rows, as once, few or many counts, or as a class when the clone is expanded.

clone_size d_call j_call v_call cdr3_aa
NA NA TRBJ1-5 TRBV28 ASSLFSSNQPQH
NA NA TRBJ2-5 TRBV7-8 ASSSPGIQETQY
NA NA TRBJ1-2 TRBV6-5 ASSGGGARGYT
NA NA TRBJ2-7 TRBV28 ASSTSVYEQY
NA NA TRBJ2-2 TRBV11-3 ASTFPESAGELF
NA TRBD2 TRBJ2-7 TRBV7-8 ASSETSGLSYEQY
NA NA TRBJ1-5 TRBV11-2 ASSNSGEGGSNQPQH
NA NA TRBJ2-3 TRBV5-4 ASSLVDTTDTQY
NA TRBD1 TRBJ2-6 TRBV27 ASSSIRQGARPGANVLT
NA TRBD1 TRBJ1-2 TRBV10-3 AISAGTDHGYT
NA TRBD2 TRBJ2-1 TRBV18 ASSPLTGTSGSNEQF
NA NA TRBJ1-2 TRBV28 ASSAPGYGYT
NA TRBD2 TRBJ2-3 TRBV15 ATSRDELAGGTDTQY
NA NA TRBJ2-3 TRBV5-6 ASSLSADTQY
NA NA TRBJ1-2 TRBV30 AWSAVNYGYT
NA NA TRBJ1-1 TRBV29-1 SVVPVSLNTEAF
NA NA TRBJ2-3 TRBV7-2 ASSLDFQRSDTQY
NA NA TRBJ2-1 TRBV19 ASSIGPTSNEQF
NA TRBD1 TRBJ2-3 TRBV4-2 ASSQDLVGQGRTDTQY
NA NA TRBJ1-1 TRBV4-3 ASSQRTGDLQAF
NA NA TRBJ2-3 TRBV29-1 SVAGQYTDTQY
NA NA TRBJ2-1 TRBV5-6 ASRVDTVSYNEQF
NA NA TRBJ1-4 TRBV4-1 ASSQELTGLRGEKLF
once NA TRBJ2-7 TRBV4-1 ASSQEGLATYEQY
NA NA TRBJ2-3 TRBV29-1 SVGVGVANTQY
NA NA TRBJ2-5 TRBV11-2 ASSAKRQYQETQY
once NA TRBJ2-3 TRBV4-3 ASSQGSTRPSTDTQY
NA NA TRBJ1-1 TRBV5-1 ASSLSWTTNTEAF
NA NA TRBJ2-1 TRBV5-6 ASSLALIAGGEQF
once NA TRBJ2-7 TRBV2 ASSDLGTSSYEQY
NA NA TRBJ1-5 TRBV2 ASSVVGNQPQH
NA NA TRBJ2-7 TRBV9 ASSGQPTYEQY
NA NA TRBJ1-1 TRBV23-1 ASSQSSGMVEAF
NA NA TRBJ1-2 TRBV5-1 ASSLTQYNRELYGYT
NA NA TRBJ1-2 TRBV6-5 ASRAQNPANYGYT
NA NA TRBJ2-1 TRBV27 ASSPGTLNEQF
NA NA TRBJ2-7 TRBV9 ASSVEAGAYEQY
NA TRBD1 TRBJ2-7 TRBV25-1 ASSELWGTGDEQY
NA TRBD2 TRBJ2-7 TRBV19 ASSLGLAYEQY
few TRBD1 TRBJ2-6 TRBV19 ASSIGTGDSGANVLT
NA TRBD2 TRBJ2-4 TRBV27 ASARLAGVFGAKNIQY
few NA TRBJ1-1 TRBV20-1 SATGNTEAF
NA TRBD2 TRBJ2-7 TRBV6-5 ASRYSGRSDEQY
NA TRBD2 TRBJ2-5 TRBV2 ASSAGTSGEETQY
NA TRBD1 TRBJ1-2 TRBV5-1 ASKHPGTGTNYGYT
NA NA TRBJ2-3 TRBV10-3 AIVTALSTDTQY
NA TRBD1 TRBJ1-1 TRBV13 ASSRDRGRLNTEAF
NA TRBD2 TRBJ2-1 TRBV5-8 ASSLELAGVWPYNEQF
few NA TRBJ1-3 TRBV28 ASSSPASGNTIY
few NA TRBJ2-1 TRBV7-6 ASSLSQTGKQF
NA NA TRBJ1-2 TRBV5-1 ASSPGERGRGGYT
once TRBD2 TRBJ2-3 TRBV6-5 ASRLLAGRTDTQY